These T cell receptor beta chains were read from a single sample in a study of cytomegalovirus exposure and HLA in healthy donors. The table came from immunoSEQ multiplex PCR; TCRdb's copy has only in-frame clones and leaves some out. The sample shows fewer than 250,000 clones, around 85% of them seen only once. Sequenced: PBMCs. The receptors come from a girl aged 2-10 years in good health and CMV-seronegative. Each CDR3 is given with its conserved first and last residue. The D gene is left open where the match is weak. Some rows mark clone size as missing; the rest say once, few, many or name a class of expanded clone.

clone size: -; V gene: TRBV7-7; D gene: TRBD2; J gene: TRBJ2-1; CDR3 protein: CASSPGGANEQFF; CDR3 DNA: TGTGCCAGCAGCCCGGGGGGGGCCAATGAGCAGTTCTTC
clone size: -; V gene: TRBV29-1; D gene: -; J gene: TRBJ1-5; CDR3 protein: CSVAVNLNQPQHF; CDR3 DNA: TGCAGCGTTGCTGTGAACCTAAATCAGCCCCAGCATTTT
clone size: -; V gene: TRBV5-3; D gene: -; J gene: TRBJ1-2; CDR3 protein: CARSLGSQGGYTF; CDR3 DNA: TGTGCCAGAAGCTTGGGGTCTCAGGGTGGCTACACCTTC
clone size: few; V gene: TRBV5-1; D gene: -; J gene: TRBJ1-1; CDR3 protein: CASSLKNFSLTEAFF; CDR3 DNA: TGCGCCAGCAGCTTGAAGAATTTTAGTCTAACTGAAGCTTTCTTT
clone size: once; V gene: TRBV15; D gene: -; J gene: TRBJ2-1; CDR3 protein: CATSRAPNGLGEVGYNEQFF; CDR3 DNA: TGTGCCACCAGCAGAGCCCCCAACGGGCTCGGGGAAGTGGGATACAATGAGCAGTTCTTC
clone size: -; V gene: TRBV6-4; D gene: -; J gene: TRBJ1-5; CDR3 protein: CASSEGSNQPQHF; CDR3 DNA: TGTGCCAGCAGTGAAGGGAGTAACCAGCCCCAGCATTTT
clone size: -; V gene: TRBV12-5; D gene: TRBD1; J gene: TRBJ2-3; CDR3 protein: CASASNRGPHTDTQYF; CDR3 DNA: TGTGCTAGTGCCTCGAACAGGGGTCCGCACACAGATACGCAGTATTTT
clone size: -; V gene: TRBV9; D gene: TRBD2; J gene: TRBJ2-7; CDR3 protein: CASSVLAGFSYEQYF; CDR3 DNA: TGTGCCAGCAGCGTTCTAGCGGGGTTCTCCTACGAGCAGTACTTC
clone size: -; V gene: TRBV5-4; D gene: TRBD2; J gene: TRBJ2-5; CDR3 protein: CASSLAERGGLKTQYF; CDR3 DNA: TGTGCCAGCAGCTTGGCCGAGCGGGGGGGCCTCAAGACCCAGTACTTC
clone size: -; V gene: TRBV6-6; D gene: TRBD2; J gene: TRBJ2-7; CDR3 protein: CASSYSRLAGSYEQYF; CDR3 DNA: TGTGCCAGCAGTTACTCAAGACTAGCGGGCTCCTACGAGCAGTACTTC
clone size: -; V gene: TRBV19; D gene: TRBD1; J gene: TRBJ1-5; CDR3 protein: CASSPIDRGNNQPQHF; CDR3 DNA: TGTGCCAGTAGCCCCATCGACAGGGGCAACAATCAGCCCCAGCATTTT
clone size: few; V gene: TRBV5-6; D gene: -; J gene: TRBJ2-7; CDR3 protein: CASSPKQWAKSYEQYF; CDR3 DNA: TGTGCCAGCAGTCCTAAACAATGGGCCAAAAGCTACGAGCAGTACTTC
clone size: -; V gene: TRBV7-8; D gene: -; J gene: TRBJ2-1; CDR3 protein: CATHYGNEQFF; CDR3 DNA: TGTGCCACGCACTATGGGAATGAGCAGTTCTTC
clone size: -; V gene: TRBV11-2; D gene: -; J gene: TRBJ2-5; CDR3 protein: CASSPQGRETQYF; CDR3 DNA: TGTGCCAGCAGCCCGCAGGGTCGAGAGACCCAGTACTTC
clone size: -; V gene: TRBV19; D gene: -; J gene: TRBJ1-2; CDR3 protein: CASSTTGLQNYGYTF; CDR3 DNA: TGTGCCAGTAGCACGACAGGTTTGCAGAACTATGGCTACACCTTC
clone size: -; V gene: TRBV11-2; D gene: TRBD1; J gene: TRBJ1-3; CDR3 protein: CASSFGTGRAGNTIYF; CDR3 DNA: TGTGCCAGCAGCTTTGGGACAGGGAGAGCTGGAAACACCATATATTTT
clone size: -; V gene: TRBV4-1; D gene: TRBD2; J gene: TRBJ2-1; CDR3 protein: CASSQERGGYNEQFF; CDR3 DNA: TGCGCCAGCAGCCAAGAACGGGGGGGTTACAATGAGCAGTTCTTC
clone size: -; V gene: TRBV18; D gene: TRBD1; J gene: TRBJ1-2; CDR3 protein: CASSRDRGKNGYTF; CDR3 DNA: TGTGCCAGCTCACGGGACAGGGGGAAGAATGGCTACACCTTC
clone size: -; V gene: TRBV7-9; D gene: TRBD1; J gene: TRBJ2-5; CDR3 protein: CASRQAQGIVETQYF; CDR3 DNA: TGTGCCAGCCGCCAGGCACAGGGGATTGTCGAGACCCAGTACTTC
clone size: -; V gene: TRBV2; D gene: -; J gene: TRBJ1-2; CDR3 protein: CASMRASGGYTF; CDR3 DNA: TGTGCCAGCATGAGGGCCTCCGGTGGCTACACCTTC
clone size: -; V gene: TRBV29-1; D gene: TRBD2; J gene: TRBJ2-7; CDR3 protein: CSVQGGESSYEQYF; CDR3 DNA: TGCAGCGTCCAGGGAGGGGAGAGCTCCTACGAGCAGTACTTC
clone size: -; V gene: TRBV6-4; D gene: -; J gene: TRBJ2-2; CDR3 protein: CASSDTGTRTITGKLFF; CDR3 DNA: TGTGCCAGCAGTGACACCGGGACTCGAACAATTACCGGGAAGCTGTTTTTT
clone size: few; V gene: TRBV6-6; D gene: -; J gene: TRBJ2-1; CDR3 protein: CASSYPETNSPFF; CDR3 DNA: TGTGCCAGCAGTTACCCCGAGACAAATTCTCCGTTCTTC
clone size: few; V gene: TRBV5-6; D gene: -; J gene: TRBJ2-7; CDR3 protein: CASSLGASANYEQYF; CDR3 DNA: TGTGCCAGCAGCTTAGGGGCTAGCGCCAACTACGAGCAGTACTTC
clone size: once; V gene: TRBV6-1; D gene: TRBD1; J gene: TRBJ2-7; CDR3 protein: CASSDGTGWGEQYF; CDR3 DNA: TGTGCCAGCAGTGACGGGACAGGGTGGGGCGAGCAGTACTTC
clone size: -; V gene: TRBV18; D gene: -; J gene: TRBJ1-5; CDR3 protein: CASSPPGGRNQPQHF; CDR3 DNA: TGTGCCAGCTCACCTCCGGGGGGGCGCAATCAGCCCCAGCATTTT
clone size: -; V gene: TRBV19; D gene: -; J gene: TRBJ2-5; CDR3 protein: CASSSLPAGPMQETQYF; CDR3 DNA: TGTGCCAGTAGTTCACTCCCCGCGGGGCCTATGCAAGAGACCCAGTACTTC
clone size: -; V gene: TRBV7-6; D gene: -; J gene: TRBJ1-4; CDR3 protein: CASSPSGPDTLATNEKLFF; CDR3 DNA: TGTGCCAGCAGCCCGAGCGGTCCGGATACACTTGCAACTAATGAAAAACTGTTTTTT
clone size: -; V gene: TRBV5-1; D gene: -; J gene: TRBJ2-3; CDR3 protein: CASSGDSTDTQYF; CDR3 DNA: TGCGCCAGCAGTGGAGATAGCACAGATACGCAGTATTTT
clone size: once; V gene: TRBV5-4; D gene: TRBD1; J gene: TRBJ2-5; CDR3 protein: CASSSFGTGDLETQYF; CDR3 DNA: TGTGCCAGCAGCTCCTTCGGGACAGGCGATTTAGAGACCCAGTACTTC
clone size: -; V gene: TRBV27; D gene: -; J gene: TRBJ2-3; CDR3 protein: CASKRTDTQYF; CDR3 DNA: TGTGCCAGCAAACGGACAGATACGCAGTATTTT
clone size: -; V gene: TRBV7-9; D gene: -; J gene: TRBJ1-1; CDR3 protein: CASSLGAGVANTEAFF; CDR3 DNA: TGTGCCAGCAGCTTAGGGGCGGGGGTGGCGAACACTGAAGCTTTCTTT
clone size: -; V gene: TRBV5-8; D gene: TRBD1; J gene: TRBJ1-1; CDR3 protein: CASSTFSGTAMNTEAFF; CDR3 DNA: TGTGCCAGCAGCACGTTTTCCGGGACAGCTATGAACACTGAAGCTTTCTTT
clone size: -; V gene: TRBV13; D gene: -; J gene: TRBJ2-2; CDR3 protein: CASSHLPGGIETGELFF; CDR3 DNA: TGTGCCAGCAGTCATCTCCCAGGGGGGATTGAGACCGGGGAGCTGTTTTTT
clone size: -; V gene: TRBV5-1; D gene: TRBD1; J gene: TRBJ1-1; CDR3 protein: CASSLVGTGGKAFF; CDR3 DNA: TGCGCCAGCAGCTTAGTAGGGACAGGGGGTAAAGCTTTCTTT
clone size: -; V gene: TRBV4-1; D gene: TRBD1; J gene: TRBJ1-2; CDR3 protein: CASSQDLDRGHIF; CDR3 DNA: TGCGCCAGCAGCCAAGATTTGGACAGGGGACATATCTTC
clone size: once; V gene: TRBV30; D gene: TRBD1; J gene: TRBJ2-4; CDR3 protein: CAWSVRGPKNIQYF; CDR3 DNA: TGTGCCTGGAGTGTCAGGGGGCCCAAAAACATTCAGTACTTC
clone size: -; V gene: TRBV20-1; D gene: -; J gene: TRBJ2-7; CDR3 protein: CSALQGYEQYF; CDR3 DNA: TGCAGTGCTTTACAGGGCTACGAGCAGTACTTC
clone size: -; V gene: TRBV2; D gene: -; J gene: TRBJ2-5; CDR3 protein: CAITRTGETQYF; CDR3 DNA: TGTGCCATCACACGGACTGGCGAGACCCAGTACTTC
clone size: -; V gene: TRBV27; D gene: TRBD1; J gene: TRBJ2-3; CDR3 protein: CASTGLGDRLTDTQYF; CDR3 DNA: TGTGCCAGCACCGGGCTTGGGGACAGGTTGACAGATACGCAGTATTTT
clone size: -; V gene: TRBV10-1; D gene: -; J gene: TRBJ2-2; CDR3 protein: CASGTTNTGELFF; CDR3 DNA: TGCGCCAGCGGGACAACGAACACCGGGGAGCTGTTTTTT
clone size: -; V gene: TRBV5-1; D gene: -; J gene: TRBJ1-4; CDR3 protein: CASSPTVKANEKPFF; CDR3 DNA: TGCGCCAGCAGCCCGACAGTAAAAGCTAATGAAAAACCGTTTTTT
clone size: -; V gene: TRBV4-1; D gene: -; J gene: TRBJ1-2; CDR3 protein: CASSQVGGRWTTGYTF; CDR3 DNA: TGCGCCAGCAGCCAAGTCGGTGGCAGGTGGACTACTGGCTACACCTTC
clone size: few; V gene: TRBV7-9; D gene: -; J gene: TRBJ1-1; CDR3 protein: CASSLVGDYTEAFF; CDR3 DNA: TGTGCCAGCAGCTTAGTAGGGGACTACACTGAAGCTTTCTTT